Detailed here is one T cell receptor beta chain. Authors' data handling: Using reference gene primer amplification, nucleated cell counts were estimated. Clones were read by immunoSEQ multiplex PCR, and TCRdb kept only the in-frame ones, dropping some. The D gene and trimming were derived from the DNA, and the V and J assignments and clone size from that table. The table lists approximately 220,000 clones, 80% to 90% of them singletons, with about 4.8% in the top ten. These data originate in a study of blood T cell repertoires in COVID-19. Study information: COVID-19 samples from acute and convalescent phases originated in the United States, Italy and Spain. PBMCs, B-cell-depleted T cells, or T cells were the source of the cDNA or gDNA that made up the material.

The V and J ends lost 4 bases and 7 bases, in that order; junction bases with no gene match: 11. The germline gives CDR1 LNHDA, CDR2 SQIVND (reference sequence). CDR3 length: 15 amino acids. The chain couples TRBV19 to TRBJ2-7; 9 nucleotides align to TRBD1. Sequencing used peripheral blood. This clonotype originated in a woman between 70 and 85 years old with acute or convalescent COVID-19. CDR3 sequence reads: CASSSPGTGLREQYF. The CDR3 DNA follows: TGTGCCAGTAGTAGTCCCGGGACAGGGTTGAGAGAGCAGTACTTC.